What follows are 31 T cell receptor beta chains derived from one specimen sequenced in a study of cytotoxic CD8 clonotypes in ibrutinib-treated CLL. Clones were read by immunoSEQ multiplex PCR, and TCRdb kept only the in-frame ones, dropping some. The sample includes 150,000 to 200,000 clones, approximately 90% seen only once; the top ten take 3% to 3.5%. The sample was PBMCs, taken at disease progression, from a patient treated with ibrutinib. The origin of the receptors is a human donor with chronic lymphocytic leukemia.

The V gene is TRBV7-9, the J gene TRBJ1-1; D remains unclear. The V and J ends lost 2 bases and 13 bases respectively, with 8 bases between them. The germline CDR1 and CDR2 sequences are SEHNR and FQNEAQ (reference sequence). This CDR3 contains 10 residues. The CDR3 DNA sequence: TGTGCCAGCAGCTTAACTGATGGTTTCTTT. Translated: CASSLTDGFF. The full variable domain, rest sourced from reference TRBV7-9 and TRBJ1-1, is DTGVSQNPRHKITKRGQNVTFRCDPISEHNRLYWYRQTLGQGPEFLTYFQNEAQLEKSRLLSDRFSAERPKGSFSTLEIQRTEQGDSAMYLCASSLTDGFFGQGTRLTVV.

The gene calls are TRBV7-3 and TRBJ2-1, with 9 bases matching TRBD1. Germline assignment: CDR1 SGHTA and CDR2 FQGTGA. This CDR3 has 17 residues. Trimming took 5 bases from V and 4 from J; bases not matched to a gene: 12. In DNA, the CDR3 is TGTGCCAGCAGCCCCCAACTAGGACAGGGGAGTTACAATGAGCAGTTCTTC. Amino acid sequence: CASSPQLGQGSYNEQFF.

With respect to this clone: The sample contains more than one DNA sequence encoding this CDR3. The CDR3 is CASSLGQGWLDTQYF. In DNA, the CDR3 is TGCGCCAGCAGCTTGGGACAGGGTTGGTTAGATACGCAGTATTTT. The chain links TRBV5-1 to TRBJ2-3; the match to TRBD1 covers 7 bases. This CDR3 has 15 residues. Germline-derived CDR1 and CDR2 are SGHRS and YFSETQ. V trimming: 0 bases; J trimming: 5 bases; junction bases outside the gene matches: 6.

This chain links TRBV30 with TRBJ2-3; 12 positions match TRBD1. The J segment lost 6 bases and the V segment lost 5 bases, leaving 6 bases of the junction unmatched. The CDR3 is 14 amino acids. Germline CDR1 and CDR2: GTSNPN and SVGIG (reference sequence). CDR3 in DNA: TGTGCCTGGGCCGGGACAGGGGGCATGGATACGCAGTATTTT. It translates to CAWAGTGGMDTQYF.

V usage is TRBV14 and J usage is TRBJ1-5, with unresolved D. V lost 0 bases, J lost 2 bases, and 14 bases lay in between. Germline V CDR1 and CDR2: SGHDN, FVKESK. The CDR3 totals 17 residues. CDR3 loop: CASSQEVREGRNQPQHF. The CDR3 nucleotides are TGTGCCAGCAGCCAAGAAGTTAGGGAGGGCCGCAATCAGCCCCAGCATTTT. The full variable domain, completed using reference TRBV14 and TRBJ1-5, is EAGVTQFPSHSVIEKGQTVTLRCDPISGHDNLYWYRRVMGKEIKFLLHFVKESKQDESGMPNNRFLAERTGGTYSTLKVQPAELEDSGVYFCASSQEVREGRNQPQHFGDGTRLSIL.

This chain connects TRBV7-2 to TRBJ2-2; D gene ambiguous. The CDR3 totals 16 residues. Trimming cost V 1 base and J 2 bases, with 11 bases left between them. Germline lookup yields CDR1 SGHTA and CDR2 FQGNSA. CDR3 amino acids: CASSLGVGINTGELFF. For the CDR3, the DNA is TGTGCCAGCAGCTTAGGGGTAGGGATTAACACCGGGGAGCTGTTTTTT.

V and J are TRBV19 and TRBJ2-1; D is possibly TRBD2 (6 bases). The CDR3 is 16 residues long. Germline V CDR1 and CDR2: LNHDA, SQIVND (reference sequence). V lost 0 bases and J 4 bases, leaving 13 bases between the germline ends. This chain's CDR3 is CASSIDLAGRYNEQFF. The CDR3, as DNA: TGTGCCAGTAGTATAGATCTCGCAGGGAGGTACAATGAGCAGTTCTTC.

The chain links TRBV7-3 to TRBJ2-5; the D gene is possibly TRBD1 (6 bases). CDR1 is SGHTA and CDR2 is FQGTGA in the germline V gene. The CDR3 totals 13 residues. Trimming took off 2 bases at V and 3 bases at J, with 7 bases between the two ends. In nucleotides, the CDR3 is TGTGCCAGCAGCTTACGGACAGAAGAGACCCAGTACTTC. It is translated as CASSLRTEETQYF.

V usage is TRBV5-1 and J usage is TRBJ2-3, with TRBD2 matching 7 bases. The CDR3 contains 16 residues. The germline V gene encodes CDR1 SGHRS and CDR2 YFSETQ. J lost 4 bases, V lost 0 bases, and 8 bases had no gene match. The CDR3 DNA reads TGCGCCAGCAGCTTGGTTCGGGGGGACTTCGCAGATACGCAGTATTTT. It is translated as CASSLVRGDFADTQYF.

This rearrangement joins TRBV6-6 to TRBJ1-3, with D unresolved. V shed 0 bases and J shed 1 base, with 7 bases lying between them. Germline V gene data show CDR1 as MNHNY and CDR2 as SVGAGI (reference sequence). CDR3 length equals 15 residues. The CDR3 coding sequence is TGTGCCAGCAGTTACTCGAAGGGTTCTGGAAACACCATATATTTT. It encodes CASSYSKGSGNTIYF.

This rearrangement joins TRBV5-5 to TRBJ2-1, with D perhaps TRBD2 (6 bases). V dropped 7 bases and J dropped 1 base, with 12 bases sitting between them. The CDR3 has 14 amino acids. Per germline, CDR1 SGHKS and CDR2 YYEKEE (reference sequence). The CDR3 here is CASSGEGSYNEQFF. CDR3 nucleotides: TGTGCCAGCTCGGGAGAAGGGTCCTACAATGAGCAGTTCTTC.

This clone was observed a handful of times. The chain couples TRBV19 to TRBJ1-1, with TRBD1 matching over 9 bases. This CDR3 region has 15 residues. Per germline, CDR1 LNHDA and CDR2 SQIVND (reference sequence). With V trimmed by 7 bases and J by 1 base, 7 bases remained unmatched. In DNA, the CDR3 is TGTGCCAGTACCGTTTTGACAGGGGGGAACACTGAAGCTTTCTTT. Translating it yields CASTVLTGGNTEAFF. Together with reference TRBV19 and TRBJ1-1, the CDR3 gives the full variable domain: DGGITQSPKYLFRKEGQNVTLSCEQNLNHDAMYWYRQDPGQGLRLIYYSQIVNDFQKGDIAEGYSVSREKKESFPLTVTSAQKNPTAFYLCASTVLTGGNTEAFFGQGTRLTVV.

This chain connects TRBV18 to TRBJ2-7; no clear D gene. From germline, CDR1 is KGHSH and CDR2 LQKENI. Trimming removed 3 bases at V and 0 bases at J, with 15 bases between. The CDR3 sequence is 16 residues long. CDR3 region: CASSPTQTHSSYEQYF. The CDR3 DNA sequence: TGTGCCAGCTCACCTACACAGACCCACTCCTCCTACGAGCAGTACTTC.

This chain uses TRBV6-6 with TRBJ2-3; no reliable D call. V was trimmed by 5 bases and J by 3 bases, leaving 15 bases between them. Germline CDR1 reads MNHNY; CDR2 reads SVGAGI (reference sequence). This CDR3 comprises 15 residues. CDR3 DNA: TGTGCCAGCAGTAACCCTAAGGGTTTGACAGATACGCAGTATTTT. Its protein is CASSNPKGLTDTQYF.

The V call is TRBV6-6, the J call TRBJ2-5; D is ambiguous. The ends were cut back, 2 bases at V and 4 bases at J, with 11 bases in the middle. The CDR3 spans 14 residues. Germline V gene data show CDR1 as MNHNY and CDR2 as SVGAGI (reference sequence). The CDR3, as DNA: TGTGCCAGCAGTTACAGGGATGTCCGAGAGACCCAGTACTTC. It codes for CASSYRDVRETQYF.

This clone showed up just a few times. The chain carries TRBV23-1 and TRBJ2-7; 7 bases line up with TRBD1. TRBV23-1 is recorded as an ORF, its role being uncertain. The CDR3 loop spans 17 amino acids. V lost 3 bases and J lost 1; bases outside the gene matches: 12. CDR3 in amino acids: CASSQKHRDSPSYEQYF. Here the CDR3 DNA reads TGCGCCAGCAGTCAGAAGCATCGGGACAGCCCGTCCTACGAGCAGTACTTC.

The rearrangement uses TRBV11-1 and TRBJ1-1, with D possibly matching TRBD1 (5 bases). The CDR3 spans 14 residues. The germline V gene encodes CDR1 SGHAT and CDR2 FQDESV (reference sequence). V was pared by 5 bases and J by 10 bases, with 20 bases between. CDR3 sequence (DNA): TGTGCCAGCAGCCCAAACCGGGACCGCCCTAGAGCTTTCTTT. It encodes CASSPNRDRPRAFF.

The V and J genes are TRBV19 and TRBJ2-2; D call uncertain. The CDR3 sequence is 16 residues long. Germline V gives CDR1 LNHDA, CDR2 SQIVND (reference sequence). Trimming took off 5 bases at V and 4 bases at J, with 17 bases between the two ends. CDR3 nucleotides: TGTGCCAGTAGTCCCCAAACACTGGTGGGCACCGGGGAGCTGTTTTTT. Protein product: CASSPQTLVGTGELFF.

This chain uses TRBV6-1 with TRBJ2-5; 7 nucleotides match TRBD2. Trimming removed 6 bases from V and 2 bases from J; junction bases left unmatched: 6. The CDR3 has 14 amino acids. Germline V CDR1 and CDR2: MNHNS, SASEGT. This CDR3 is CASSLGTIQETQYF. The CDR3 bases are TGTGCCAGCAGCCTAGGGACTATACAAGAGACCCAGTACTTC.

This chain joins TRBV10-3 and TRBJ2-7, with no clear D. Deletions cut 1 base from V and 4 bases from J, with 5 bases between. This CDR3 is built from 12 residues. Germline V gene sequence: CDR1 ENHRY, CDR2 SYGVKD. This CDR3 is CAISEYSYEQYF. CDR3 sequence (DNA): TGTGCCATCAGTGAGTACAGTTACGAGCAGTACTTC.

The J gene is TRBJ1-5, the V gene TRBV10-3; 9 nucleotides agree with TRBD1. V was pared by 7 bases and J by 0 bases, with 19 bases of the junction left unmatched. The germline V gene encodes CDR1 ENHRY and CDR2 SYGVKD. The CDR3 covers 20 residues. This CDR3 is CAIIRSRWTGAKYSNQPQHF. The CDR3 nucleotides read TGTGCCATCATCCGTTCCCGGTGGACAGGGGCGAAGTATAGCAATCAGCCCCAGCATTTT.

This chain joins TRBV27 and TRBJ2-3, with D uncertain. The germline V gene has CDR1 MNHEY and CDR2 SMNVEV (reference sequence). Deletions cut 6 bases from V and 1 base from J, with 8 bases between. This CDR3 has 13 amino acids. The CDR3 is CASRGLGTDTQYF. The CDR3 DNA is TGTGCCAGCAGAGGTTTGGGCACAGATACGCAGTATTTT.

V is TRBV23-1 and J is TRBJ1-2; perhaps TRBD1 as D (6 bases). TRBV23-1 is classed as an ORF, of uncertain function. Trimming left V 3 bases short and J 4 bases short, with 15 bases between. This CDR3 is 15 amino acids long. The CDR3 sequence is CASSQVRGLIYGYTF. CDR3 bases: TGCGCCAGCAGTCAGGTCAGGGGTTTAATCTATGGCTACACCTTC.

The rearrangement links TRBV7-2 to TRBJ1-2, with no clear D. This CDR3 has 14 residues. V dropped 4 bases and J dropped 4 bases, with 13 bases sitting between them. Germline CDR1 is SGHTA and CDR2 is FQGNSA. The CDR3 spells CASSSRALGYGYTF. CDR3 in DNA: TGTGCCAGCAGCTCACGCGCATTAGGCTATGGCTACACCTTC. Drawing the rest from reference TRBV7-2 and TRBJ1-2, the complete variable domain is GAGVSQSPSNKVTEKGKDVELRCDPISGHTALYWYRQSLGQGLEFLIYFQGNSAPDKSGLPSDRFSAERTGGSVSTLTIQRTQQEDSAVYLCASSSRALGYGYTFGSGTRLTVV.

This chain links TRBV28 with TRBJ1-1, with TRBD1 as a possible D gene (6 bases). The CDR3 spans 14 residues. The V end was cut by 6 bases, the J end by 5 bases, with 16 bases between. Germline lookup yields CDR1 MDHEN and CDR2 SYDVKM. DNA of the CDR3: TGTGCCAGCAGATACAGGGAGGGGGGGACTGAAGCTTTCTTT. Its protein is CASRYREGGTEAFF.

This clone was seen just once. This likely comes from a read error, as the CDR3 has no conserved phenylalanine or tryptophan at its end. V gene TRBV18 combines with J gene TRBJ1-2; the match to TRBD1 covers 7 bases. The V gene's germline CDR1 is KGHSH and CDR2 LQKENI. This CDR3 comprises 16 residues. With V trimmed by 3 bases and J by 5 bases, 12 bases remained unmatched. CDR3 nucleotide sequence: TGTGCCAGCTCACCGACAGGACAGGCGACCCGATATGGCTACACCCTC. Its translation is CASSPTGQATRYGYTL.

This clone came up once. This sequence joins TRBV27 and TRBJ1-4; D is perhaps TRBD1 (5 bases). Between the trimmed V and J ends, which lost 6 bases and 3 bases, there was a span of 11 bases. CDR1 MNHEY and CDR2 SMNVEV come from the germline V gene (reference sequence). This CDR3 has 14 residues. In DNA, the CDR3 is TGTGCCAGCAGCGGCGGACAAGCTAATGAAAAACTGTTTTTT. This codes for CASSGGQANEKLFF.

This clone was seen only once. The CDR3 bases are TGTGCCAGTAGAGATCGACCGGGACAGACCTACAATGAGCAGTTCTTC. Translating it yields CASRDRPGQTYNEQFF. The gene calls are TRBV19 and TRBJ2-1; 7 bases agree with TRBD1. The CDR3 is 16 residues long. CDR1 is LNHDA, CDR2 SQIVND, per germline (reference sequence). After removal of 6 bases from V and 2 bases from J, the junction contained 10 bases not matched to a gene. Looking up the rest from reference TRBV19 and TRBJ2-1 gives the full variable domain: DGGITQSPKYLFRKEGQNVTLSCEQNLNHDAMYWYRQDPGQGLRLIYYSQIVNDFQKGDIAEGYSVSREKKESFPLTVTSAQKNPTAFYLCASRDRPGQTYNEQFFGPGTRLTVL.

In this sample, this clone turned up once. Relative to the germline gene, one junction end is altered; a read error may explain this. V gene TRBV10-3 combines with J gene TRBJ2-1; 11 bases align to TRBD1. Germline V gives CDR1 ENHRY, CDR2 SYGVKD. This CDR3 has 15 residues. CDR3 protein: CAISEFRTGGISFLF. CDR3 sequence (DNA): TGTGCCATCAGTGAGTTCCGGACAGGGGGCATATCTTTCCTCTTC.

The CDR3 sequence is CASSGRANVLTF. In DNA form, the CDR3 reads TGTGCCAGCAGCGGCAGGGCCAACGTCCTGACTTTC. The chain recombines TRBV9 with TRBJ2-6; no clear D gene. This CDR3 is 12 amino acids long. Trimming pared 3 bases from V and 5 bases from J, leaving 3 bases between. Per the germline V gene, CDR1 is SGDLS and CDR2 is YYNGEE.

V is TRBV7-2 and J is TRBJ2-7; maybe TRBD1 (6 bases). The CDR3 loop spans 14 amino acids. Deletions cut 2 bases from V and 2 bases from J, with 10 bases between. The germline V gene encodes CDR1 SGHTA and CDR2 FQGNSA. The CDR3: CASSLRTEAYEQYF. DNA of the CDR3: TGTGCCAGCAGCTTAAGGACAGAAGCCTACGAGCAGTACTTC.